Presented here are 7 T cell receptor beta chains from one specimen sequenced in a study of T cells expressing NK-cell markers. TCRdb reworked the 5' RACE reads into one entry per CDR3 protein, no DNA. In total, the table holds hundreds of thousands of distinct CDR3 sequences. Input material: blood T cells: a sorted CD56 or NKG2C T cell subset, CD4+ or CD8+ T cells, or bulk PBMC T cells (not recorded which). These receptors were collected from a man between 18 and 69 years old in good health.

The rearrangement uses TRBV20-1 and TRBJ2-5; TCRdb's D gene call, TRBD2, goes unchecked for lack of DNA. The CDR3 spans 13 residues. Germline V gene data show CDR1 as DFQATT and CDR2 as SNEGSKA (reference sequence). This CDR3 reads CSARFGIEETQYF.

This chain uses TRBV11-2 with TRBJ2-3. CDR3 length: 14 amino acids. Looked up from germline, CDR1 is SGHAT and CDR2 is FQNNGV. CDR3 protein: CASSPSRYTDTQYF.

The chain links TRBV6-5 to TRBJ2-3. The CDR3 contains 14 residues. Germline V gene sequence: CDR1 MNHEY, CDR2 SVGAGI. CDR3 sequence: CASSYSATGDTQYF.

The chain links TRBV19 to TRBJ1-4; the TRBD1 assignment by TCRdb is unverifiable without DNA. Germline lookup yields CDR1 LNHDA and CDR2 SQIVND (reference sequence). This CDR3 spans 13 amino acids. The CDR3 loop is CASSPGVDREPIF.

The rearrangement uses TRBV11-2 and TRBJ2-1; TCRdb returns TRBD2, unconfirmable since there is no DNA. This CDR3 comprises 18 residues. Germline V gene sequence: CDR1 SGHAT, CDR2 FQNNGV. CDR3 protein: CASSLRGTSGGARNEQFF.

This CDR3 is CASIEGGSPYEQYF. The rearrangement joins TRBV2 to TRBJ2-7. From germline, CDR1 is SNHLY and CDR2 FYNNEI. The CDR3 spans 14 residues.

The chain couples TRBV19 to TRBJ2-3; the D call from TCRdb, TRBD2, cannot be confirmed without DNA. Germline loops: CDR1 LNHDA, CDR2 SQIVND (reference sequence). CDR3 length: 17 residues. This CDR3 reads CASSGERGALSTDTQYF.